This entry lists 20 T cell receptor beta chains sequenced from one sample in a study of tumor-infiltrating lymphocytes in primary liver carcinoma. Co-extracted RNA and DNA came from approximately 20-30 mg of unsorted bulk tissue. From 450 to 600 ng total RNA, TCR beta cDNA was generated with a primer in the constant region. Sequencing libraries for TCR beta derived from three nested multiplex PCR rounds that used slightly modified ARM-PCR. With TRBV1-TRBV30 forward primers and a C-beta reverse primer, the first two PCR rounds were run for approximately 9 cycles each. MiXCR, run by TCRdb on the multiplex PCR reads, gives a single entry per CDR3 protein. The table has 20,000 to 25,000 distinct CDR3 sequences, 80% seen once. Input material: liver tumor tissue from sampling region 2. Subset meaning: tumor region T2, inferior pole. These receptors originate from a woman aged 25 to 45 with primary liver carcinoma and hepatitis B virus infection.

Worth noting for this clonotype: A read error may account for a junction end that differs from germline. The chain has TRBV4-3 and TRBJ2-1; D gene ambiguous. The CDR3 length is 16 residues. The germline V gene has CDR1 LGHNA and CDR2 YSLEER. CDR3 amino acids: CASSQDARSSYYEQFF. The CDR3 bases are TGCGCCAGCAGCCAAGACGCGAGAAGCTCCTACTATGAGCAGTTCTTC.

The V and J genes are TRBV11-2 and TRBJ1-1, with D unclear. Trimming stripped 6 bases from V and 6 bases from J, with 17 bases between. From germline, CDR1 is SGHAT and CDR2 FQNNGV. There are 14 residues in the CDR3. The CDR3 nucleotides are TGTGCCAGCAGTTTATTATGGGCCGGTTCTGAAGCTTTCTTT. The encoded protein is CASSLLWAGSEAFF.

Note on this clonotype: Because it lacks the conserved phenylalanine or tryptophan at the end, this CDR3 is likely a read error. CDR3 nucleotide sequence: TGTGCCAGCGGTCTGCGGACAGGGTTCACCGGGGAGCTGTTTGTT. Its protein is CASGLRTGFTGELFV. The V and J genes are TRBV6-5 and TRBJ2-2; 8 bases are shared with TRBD1. V was clipped by 8 bases and J by 4 bases; unmatched bases: 9. Germline V gene sequence: CDR1 MNHEY, CDR2 SVGAGI. This CDR3 is built from 15 residues.

Comment on this clonotype: The conserved phenylalanine or tryptophan normally closing the CDR3 is absent here, so this likely arose from a read error. The genes are TRBV28 and TRBJ1-2, with 7 bases that match TRBD1. This CDR3 has 16 amino acids. CDR1 and CDR2 (germline): MDHEN, SYDVKM. This chain's CDR3 is CAISLPPGQWPYGYTS. As DNA, the CDR3 is TGTGCCATCAGTCTTCCCCCGGGACAGTGGCCCTATGGCTACACCTCC.

Details on this clonotype: One end of the junction does not line up with germline, which may come from a read error. V and J are TRBV30 and TRBJ2-7; D is possibly TRBD1 (5 bases). Germline V gives CDR1 GTSNPN, CDR2 SVGIG (reference sequence). The CDR3 is 14 amino acids. The CDR3 DNA sequence: TGTGCCTCAAGTGTCAGGGCCCACTCCTACGAGCAGTATTTC. This encodes CASSVRAHSYEQYF. The full variable domain, completed using reference TRBV30 and TRBJ2-7, is SQTIHQWPATLVQPVGSPLSLECTVEGTSNPNLYWYRQAAGRGLQLLFYSVGIGQISSEVPQNLSASRPQDRQFILSSKKLLLSDSGFYLCASSVRAHSYEQYFGPGTRLTVT.

Note on this clonotype: The CDR3 does not end in the conserved phenylalanine or tryptophan, so this is likely a read error. The rearrangement links TRBV5-4 to TRBJ2-3; D may be TRBD1 (5 bases). V lost 6 bases, J lost 2 bases, and 22 bases lay in between. Germline values: CDR1 SGHNT, CDR2 YYREEE (reference sequence). There are 17 residues in the CDR3. The CDR3 reads CASNVDGHPPPTDTQYV. Written as DNA, the CDR3 is TGTGCCAGCAATGTAGACGGACACCCTCCACCCACAGATACGCAGTATGTT.

The chain employs TRBV11-2 and TRBJ1-2; D gene ambiguous. The V end was cut by 11 bases, the J end by 4 bases, with 26 bases between. There are 16 residues in the CDR3. Per the germline V gene, CDR1 is SGHAT and CDR2 is FQNNGV. The CDR3 protein is CACTPRGGDRSYGYTF. CDR3 nucleotides: TGTGCCTGCACCCCACGAGGCGGGGATCGGAGCTATGGCTACACCTTC.

Details on this clonotype: At one end, the junction sequence differs from germline, possibly due to a read error. Here the CDR3 reads CTSSYQTGLRRTDTQYF. The CDR3 DNA reads TGTACCAGCAGTTACCAGACCGGACTTCGACGGACAGATACGCAGTATTTT. V gene TRBV6-6 combines with J gene TRBJ2-3, with D perhaps TRBD2 (5 bases). This CDR3 comprises 17 residues. Germline-derived CDR1 and CDR2 are MNHNY and SVGAGI (reference sequence).

This clonotype appeared many times. The V gene is TRBV11-2, the J gene TRBJ2-7; D not certain. This CDR3 region has 14 residues. Germline V gene lookup returns CDR1 SGHAT and CDR2 FQNNGV. Trimming took off 2 bases at V and 3 bases at J, with 11 bases between the two ends. CDR3 bases: TGTGCCAGCAGCTTAACCGACGGAGTCTACGAGCAGTACTTC. It specifies CASSLTDGVYEQYF.

A word on this clonotype: This may arise from a read error, as a much more abundant clone is one base away. The chain recombines TRBV11-2 with TRBJ1-1; 8 nucleotides agree with TRBD1. CDR1 SGHAT and CDR2 FQNNGV come from the germline V gene. The CDR3 spans 14 residues. CDR3 loop: CPGRYTGGRAEAFF. The CDR3, as DNA: TGTCCTGGCAGATATACAGGGGGAAGGGCTGAAGCTTTCTTT.

Of note for this clonotype: No conserved phenylalanine or tryptophan is present at the end of the CDR3, so a read error is the likely explanation. No DNA is shown, since the ends of the CDR3 on it are uncertain; the CDR3 is the one TCRdb lists. V usage is TRBV6-5 and J usage is TRBJ2-2; the table's D call, TRBD1, was not checked against the DNA. The CDR3 totals 15 residues, both ends included. CDR1 and CDR2 from the germline V gene are MNHEY and SVGAGI. The CDR3 reads CASSPLTGLTGELFL.

On this clonotype itself: A read error may produce the germline difference seen at one junction end. The rearrangement links TRBV4-3 to TRBJ2-5; D is perhaps TRBD2 (6 bases). This CDR3 is 18 amino acids long. Per germline, CDR1 LGHNA and CDR2 YSLEER. The DNA of the CDR3 is TGCCCCAGCAGCCAAGATCCCTGGGGTGGTGGGACTGTTGAGACCCAGTACTTC. Translation gives CPSSQDPWGGGTVETQYF.

Comment on this clonotype: Germline and junction disagree at one end, which may indicate a read error. This rearrangement joins TRBV29-1 to TRBJ2-7; no clear D. The CDR3 has 16 amino acids. Per germline, CDR1 SQVTM and CDR2 ANQGSEA. CDR3 residues: CSVEVLGLAYFYGQYF. The CDR3 DNA is TGCAGCGTTGAAGTCCTGGGTCTGGCTTACTTCTACGGGCAGTACTTC.

This clonotype was counted at least ten times. V and J are TRBV11-2 and TRBJ2-1; 9 bases align to TRBD2. Germline assignment: CDR1 SGHAT and CDR2 FQNNGV. The V segment lost 5 bases and the J segment 0 bases; nucleotides outside the gene matches: 5. This CDR3 has 16 residues. CDR3 residues: CASSASGRFSYNEQFF. In DNA form, the CDR3 reads TGTGCCAGCAGCGCGAGCGGGAGGTTCTCCTACAATGAGCAGTTCTTC.

In regard to this clonotype: At one of its ends the junction is not consistent with the germline gene, which may arise from a read error. The V gene is TRBV29-1, the J gene TRBJ2-2, with a possible D match to TRBD2 (5 bases). CDR3 length: 13 amino acids. Germline values: CDR1 SQVTM, CDR2 ANQGSEA. This CDR3 reads CSLGKRDTGELVF. The CDR3 DNA is TGCAGCCTTGGGAAACGAGACACCGGGGAGCTGGTTTTT.

The chain links TRBV28 to TRBJ1-2; TRBD1 might be the D (6 bases). V was shortened by 10 bases and J by 13 bases, with 28 bases between the two germline ends. The germline V gene has CDR1 MDHEN and CDR2 SYDVKM. The CDR3 sequence is 14 residues long. The CDR3 DNA reads as TGTGCCACCACCTTTCTGGGGGCCTGGGATGGTTTCACCTTC. Its translation is CATTFLGAWDGFTF.

The chain joins TRBV7-9 to TRBJ1-5; possible D gene TRBD1, 5 bases. This CDR3 region has 14 residues. CDR1 and CDR2 (germline): SEHNR, FQNEAQ (reference sequence). V dropped 5 bases and J dropped 15 bases, with 23 bases sitting between them. The CDR3 region is CASSPRENNQPLHF. CDR3 coding DNA: TGTGCCAGCAGCCCCAGGGAGAACAATCAGCCGCTGCATTTT.

The rearrangement links TRBV11-2 to TRBJ2-7, with D possibly TRBD2 on 7 matching bases. The V gene lost 1 base and the J gene lost 8 bases, with 15 bases spanning the gap. Per germline, CDR1 SGHAT and CDR2 FQNNGV. The CDR3 has 14 residues. DNA for the CDR3: TGTGCCAGCAGCTTAGTGGGGGGGCTAGGCAAGCAGTACTTC. It yields the protein CASSLVGGLGKQYF.

A remark on this clonotype: Sequence at one end of the junction differs from germline and may be a read error. The chain couples TRBV11-2 to TRBJ2-1; D is ambiguous. The germline CDR1 and CDR2 sequences are SGHAT and FQNNGV. This CDR3 has 11 residues. The CDR3: CASSLDMTQFF. For the CDR3, the DNA is TGTGCAAGCAGCTTAGATATGACTCAGTTCTTC.

As concerns this clonotype: One end of the junction does not line up with germline, which may come from a read error. The chain joins TRBV11-2 to TRBJ1-4; D is possibly TRBD1 (5 bases). The CDR3 covers 16 residues. The germline gives CDR1 SGHAT, CDR2 FQNNGV. The CDR3 DNA follows: TGTGCCAGCAGCTCGTTTCAGGGATCAACTAATGAAAAACCGTTATTT. Amino acids: CASSSFQGSTNEKPLF.